Sequencing of this T cell receptor (beta chain) was carried out in a study of cytomegalovirus exposure and HLA in healthy donors. Study-wide results and limits: Most TCR sequences were uncommon, yet certain public TCRs appeared in many donors.

The CDR3 is 18 residues long. The germline V gene encodes CDR1 LGHNT and CDR2 FRNRAP. The trim removed 4 bases at V and 0 bases at J, leaving 7 bases unmatched. Regarding this clone: Its antigen is as yet unknown.

Primers for the PCR totalled 60 Vbeta and 13 Jbeta. Some clones are missing from TCRdb's copy, which holds only in-frame ones; the method was immunoSEQ multiplex PCR. Of roughly 200,000 clones listed, almost 85% are singletons. This chain uses TRBV12-5 with TRBJ2-2, with TRBD2 matching 11 bases. The sequence came from a woman aged 45-65 years in good health and CMV-seronegative. The source material was PBMCs. CDR3 protein: CASGSSGTSGTNTGELFF. The CDR3, as DNA: TGTGCTAGTGGTTCCTCCGGGACTAGCGGCACGAACACCGGGGAGCTGTTTTTT.